These 30 T cell receptor beta chains share one sample of origin, sequenced in a study of response to subunit inactivated influenza vaccine. MiXCR was run by TCRdb on the RT-PCR reads, yielding one entry per CDR3 protein. The sample comprises around 850,000 distinct CDR3 sequences, about a fifth of which are singletons, and approximately 10% rests with the top ten. This material consisted of PBMCs from blood, taken 5 to 6 days after vaccination. The source is a man over 45 who received an inactivated influenza vaccine.

The CDR3 loop reads CASSPDPPGTEAFF. The CDR3, as DNA: TGTGCCAGCAGCCCGGATCCCCCGGGCACTGAAGCTTTCTTT. The V call is TRBV12-3 or TRBV12-4, the J call TRBJ1-1; unclear D gene. Trimming took 6 bases from V and 4 from J, leaving 15 bases between them. The CDR3 covers 14 residues.

This clonotype turned up a few times. This chain uses TRBV24-1 with TRBJ2-2; a weak D match, TRBD2 (6 bases). The V gene's germline CDR1 is KGHDR and CDR2 SFDVKD. The CDR3 runs 14 residues. V lost 6 bases, J lost 3 bases, and 10 bases lay in between. The CDR3 spells CATSLAEHTGELFF. The CDR3 nucleotides read TGTGCCACCAGTTTAGCGGAGCACACCGGGGAGCTGTTTTTT.

This clonotype was found a few times. The chain carries TRBV12-3 or TRBV12-4 and TRBJ1-6, with D uncertain. CDR3 length: 17 residues. The V and J ends lost 4 bases and 2 bases respectively, with 15 bases between them. CDR3 amino acids: CASSYGSGNTYNSPLHF. CDR3 DNA: TGTGCCAGCAGTTATGGGTCGGGGAACACCTATAATTCACCCCTCCACTTT.

This chain connects TRBV2 to TRBJ1-5, with D tentatively TRBD1 (5 bases). CDR1 is SNHLY, CDR2 FYNNEI, per germline. The germline V and J ends were trimmed by 4 bases and 4 bases, with 20 bases remaining between them. The length of the CDR3 is 17 residues. The CDR3 sequence: CASSGGPGGTFNQPQHF. The DNA of the CDR3 is TGTGCCAGCAGTGGGGGTCCGGGGGGAACCTTTAATCAGCCCCAGCATTTT.

This clonotype was observed a few times. J is TRBJ2-3 and V is TRBV5-1, with 9 bases fitting TRBD2. There are 14 residues in the CDR3. J lost 5 bases, V lost 4 bases, and 5 bases had no gene match. Germline-derived CDR1 and CDR2 are SGHRS and YFSETQ. The CDR3 DNA sequence: TGCGCCAGCAGCACCAGACTAGCGGAAGATACGCAGTATTTT. It specifies CASSTRLAEDTQYF.

The chain links TRBV28 to TRBJ1-5; a weak D match, TRBD1 (5 bases). Looked up from germline, CDR1 is MDHEN and CDR2 is SYDVKM. Trimming took 2 bases from V and 7 from J, leaving 9 bases between them. This CDR3 contains 13 residues. CDR3 in amino acids: CASSLPGLQPQHF. CDR3 nucleotides: TGTGCCAGCAGTTTACCGGGACTCCAGCCCCAGCATTTT.

This clonotype has just a few counts. The chain couples TRBV5-1 to TRBJ2-1; D unresolved. Looked up from germline, CDR1 is SGHRS and CDR2 is YFSETQ. The CDR3 has 16 residues. Trimming removed 1 base from V and 1 base from J, with 12 bases in between. CDR3 sequence reads: CASSLLTGNSYNEQFF. The CDR3 bases are TGCGCCAGCAGCTTGCTTACTGGTAATTCCTACAATGAGCAGTTCTTC.

This rearrangement joins TRBV5-5 to TRBJ2-6, with 8 bases that match TRBD1. V dropped 0 bases and J dropped 3; count of bases not matched to a gene: 5. Per germline, CDR1 SGHKS and CDR2 YYEKEE (reference sequence). The CDR3 has 17 residues. CDR3 in DNA: TGTGCCAGCAGCTTGGCGACAGGGGCAAGTGGGGCCAACGTCCTGACTTTC. Its protein is CASSLATGASGANVLTF.

This clonotype was seen a few times. The chain is built from TRBV2 and TRBJ1-5; weak D call: TRBD1 (5 bases). Trimming shortened V by 4 bases and J by 2 bases, and 15 bases separated the two germline ends. The CDR3 consists of 16 residues. Germline V gives CDR1 SNHLY, CDR2 FYNNEI. CDR3 loop: CASSGRGGGGNQPQHF. CDR3 nucleotides: TGTGCCAGCAGTGGCAGAGGTGGGGGGGGCAATCAGCCCCAGCATTTT.

The chain carries TRBV10-2 and TRBJ2-7, with D possibly TRBD2 on 5 matching bases. Trimming left V 2 bases short and J 0 bases short, with 5 bases between. The CDR3 is 13 amino acids. Per germline, CDR1 WSHSY and CDR2 SAAADI. CDR3 sequence: CASSEGSSYEQYF. CDR3 coding DNA: TGCGCCAGCAGTGAGGGGAGCTCCTACGAGCAGTACTTC.

This clonotype has only a few counts. The genes are TRBV12-3 or TRBV12-4 and TRBJ1-2; D might be TRBD1 (5 bases). The CDR3 extends over 16 amino acids. V was pared by 0 bases and J by 2 bases, with 13 bases between. The chain's CDR3 is CASSLALGQDNYGYTF. In DNA, the CDR3 is TGTGCCAGCAGTTTAGCGCTGGGGCAGGACAACTATGGCTACACCTTC.

The sample holds one count of this clonotype. The gene calls are TRBV13 and TRBJ2-3; 10 nucleotides align to TRBD2. Germline CDR1 and CDR2: PRHDT and FYEKMQ (reference sequence). The CDR3 spans 16 residues. V lost 1 base and J lost 5; bases outside the gene matches: 6. The CDR3 nucleotides read TGTGCCAGCAGCTTAGAGTCTAGCGGGAGTGGAGATACGCAGTATTTT. Its translation: CASSLESSGSGDTQYF.

This rearrangement joins TRBV20-1 to TRBJ2-3; the D is unclear. Trimming stripped 4 bases from V and 4 bases from J, with 18 bases between. The CDR3 spans 15 residues. Germline CDR1 DFQATT, CDR2 SNEGSKA (reference sequence). The chain's CDR3 is CSAIPATRYPDTQYF. The CDR3 DNA follows: TGCAGTGCTATTCCAGCAACCCGTTACCCAGATACGCAGTATTTT.

This clonotype was seen a few times. The chain joins TRBV5-1 to TRBJ2-2; 7 bases map to TRBD1. The CDR3 totals 16 residues. Germline loops: CDR1 SGHRS, CDR2 YFSETQ. V shed 4 bases and J 3 bases; nucleotides not matched to a gene: 9. The chain's CDR3 is CASSRRTGPYTGELFF. The CDR3 DNA is TGCGCCAGCAGCAGGAGGACAGGCCCCTACACCGGGGAGCTGTTTTTT.

The chain has TRBV7-2 and TRBJ2-3; D call uncertain. The V and J ends lost 3 bases and 2 bases respectively, with 12 bases between them. Per the germline V gene, CDR1 is SGHTA and CDR2 is FQGNSA. The CDR3 is 15 amino acids. The CDR3 here is CASSLLVSITDTQYF. The CDR3 DNA follows: TGTGCCAGCAGCTTGCTGGTTTCAATCACAGATACGCAGTATTTT.

V and J are TRBV15 and TRBJ2-3; 9 bases map to TRBD2. Trimming cost V 1 base and J 3 bases; bases outside gene matches: 5. CDR3 length: 16 residues. Germline V gene lookup returns CDR1 LNHNV and CDR2 YYDKDF (reference sequence). DNA of the CDR3: TGTGCCACCAGCAGAGGGGCGACTAGCGGAACAGATACGCAGTATTTT. Translated, it gives CATSRGATSGTDTQYF.

The chain combines TRBV5-1 with TRBJ2-7; 7 bases map to TRBD2. Germline CDR1 and CDR2: SGHRS and YFSETQ. The CDR3 consists of 14 residues. V shed 4 bases and J 6 bases; nucleotides not matched to a gene: 10. The CDR3 coding sequence is TGCGCCAGCAGCGTAACCGGGACTATCCCCGAGCAGTACTTC. It yields the protein CASSVTGTIPEQYF.

The chain joins TRBV20-1 to TRBJ2-1; 16 positions agree with TRBD2. This CDR3 spans 22 amino acids. Germline CDR1 DFQATT, CDR2 SNEGSKA (reference sequence). The ends lost 1 base at V and 9 bases at J; junction bases unmatched: 24. CDR3 sequence (DNA): TGCAGTGCTAGAGGCCTAAAATACGGGACTAGCGGGAGGGTCCTCTTCTCGGGTGAGCAGTTCTTC. This translates into CSARGLKYGTSGRVLFSGEQFF.

This clonotype was observed a few times. The gene calls are TRBV24-1 and TRBJ2-2; TRBD1 aligns across 7 bases. The V gene end was trimmed by 5 bases and the J gene end by 0 bases; junction bases not matched to a gene: 14. This CDR3 is built from 19 residues. Germline lookup yields CDR1 KGHDR and CDR2 SFDVKD. CDR3 sequence (DNA): TGTGCCACCAGTGGTCTTAGGGGGCTGCCAGACACGAACACCGGGGAGCTGTTTTTT. Its translation: CATSGLRGLPDTNTGELFF.

In this sample, this clonotype turned up many times. A much more abundant neighbour one base away suggests this may be a read error. CDR3 residues: CSARRGNQPQHF. CDR3 sequence (DNA): TGCAGTGCTAGGAGGGGCAATCAGCCCCAGCATTTT. The rearrangement uses TRBV20-1 and TRBJ1-5; no clear D. Germline CDR1 DFQATT, CDR2 SNEGSKA (reference sequence). The V end was cut by 3 bases, the J end by 2 bases, with 5 bases between. This CDR3 has 12 amino acids.

CDR3 protein: CASSLSPGQGHDADTQYF. The CDR3 bases are TGTGCCAGCAGCTTATCACCGGGACAGGGGCATGATGCAGATACGCAGTATTTT. The J gene is TRBJ2-3, the V gene TRBV11-1; 10 nucleotides agree with TRBD1. J gave up 4 bases and V 2 bases, and 12 bases lay outside the gene matches. The germline CDR1 and CDR2 sequences are SGHAT and FQDESV (reference sequence). The length of the CDR3 is 18 residues.

This clonotype has at least ten counts. This rearrangement joins TRBV6-1 to TRBJ2-7, with D perhaps TRBD1 (5 bases). Germline V gene sequence: CDR1 MNHNS, CDR2 SASEGT. The CDR3 is 13 amino acids. V was pared by 5 bases and J by 5 bases, with 13 bases between. CDR3 residues: CASSRQSTNEQYF. In DNA, the CDR3 is TGTGCCAGCAGTCGACAGAGTACTAACGAGCAGTACTTC.

Only a few counts were recorded for this clonotype. The chain employs TRBV28 and TRBJ2-1; D is uncertain. V was clipped by 7 bases and J by 10 bases, with 23 bases between them. Germline assignment: CDR1 MDHEN and CDR2 SYDVKM. This CDR3 region has 15 residues. The CDR3 protein is CASIPVVSASPEQFF. The CDR3 bases are TGTGCCAGCATTCCGGTGGTTTCTGCGAGCCCAGAGCAGTTCTTC.

This clonotype showed up just a few times. The genes are TRBV29-1 and TRBJ1-2; perhaps TRBD1 as D (5 bases). CDR1 and CDR2 from the germline V gene are SQVTM and ANQGSEA. V dropped 4 bases and J dropped 9 bases, with 9 bases sitting between them. CDR3 length: 10 residues. The CDR3 reads CSVVEGRYTF. Here the CDR3 DNA reads TGCAGCGTTGTTGAGGGACGCTACACCTTC.

This clonotype appeared a few times. The gene calls are TRBV12-3 or TRBV12-4 and TRBJ2-4; the D gene could be TRBD1 or TRBD2 (5 bases each). The ends were cut back, 1 base at V and 6 bases at J, with 7 bases in the middle. The CDR3 is 13 amino acids. The CDR3 bases are TGTGCCAGCAGTTTAGTTGGGGGAAACATTCAGTACTTC. As protein: CASSLVGGNIQYF.

The rearrangement uses TRBV6-1 and TRBJ1-2; possible D gene TRBD1, 6 bases. V was cut by 6 bases and J by 4 bases, with 12 bases left in between. Germline values: CDR1 MNHNS, CDR2 SASEGT. This CDR3 has 13 residues. The DNA for the CDR3 is TGTGCCAGCAGGAAGACAGGCTCCTATGGCTACACCTTC. Its translation: CASRKTGSYGYTF.

The table lists this clonotype with a few counts. The rearrangement joins TRBV4-2 to TRBJ1-1; D is undetermined. The CDR3 covers 13 residues. Looked up from germline, CDR1 is LGHNA and CDR2 is YNFKEQ. V was shortened by 3 bases and J by 7 bases, with 12 bases between the two germline ends. This CDR3 reads CASSQVLGGEAFF. The CDR3 nucleotides read TGTGCCAGCAGCCAGGTGCTGGGCGGTGAAGCTTTCTTT.

This clonotype was detected only a few times. This chain uses TRBV7-9 with TRBJ2-7; D may match TRBD1 or TRBD2 (6 bases each). This CDR3 is 13 amino acids long. CDR1 is SEHNR, CDR2 FQNEAQ, per germline (reference sequence). Trimming stripped 7 bases from V and 0 bases from J, with 10 bases between. CDR3 region: CASNRGPSYEQYF. CDR3 DNA: TGTGCCAGCAACCGGGGGCCCTCCTACGAGCAGTACTTC. Filled out from reference TRBV7-9 and TRBJ2-7, the complete variable domain reads DTGVSQNPRHKITKRGQNVTFRCDPISEHNRLYWYRQTLGQGPEFLTYFQNEAQLEKSRLLSDRFSAERPKGSFSTLEIQRTEQGDSAMYLCASNRGPSYEQYFGPGTRLTVT.

This sequence joins TRBV7-2 and TRBJ2-7; tentative D call: TRBD1 (5 bases). Trimming cost V 0 bases and J 6 bases, with 9 bases left between them. The CDR3 runs 13 residues. The germline V gene has CDR1 SGHTA and CDR2 FQGNSA. In DNA, the CDR3 is TGTGCCAGCAGCTTAGCGTGGGGCCGCGAGCAGTACTTC. Translated, it gives CASSLAWGREQYF.

The table lists this clonotype with a few counts. V usage is TRBV5-1 and J usage is TRBJ1-2; no firm D call. V lost 0 bases to trimming and J lost 2 bases, with 11 bases between them. CDR1 and CDR2 from the germline V gene are SGHRS and YFSETQ. CDR3 length equals 15 residues. The CDR3 region has the DNA TGCGCCAGCAGCTTGGATGGGTTGCCGAACTATGGCTACACCTTC. This codes for CASSLDGLPNYGYTF.